The 5 T cell receptor beta chains in this list originate from one sample, sequenced in a study of a mutant IDH1 vaccine in newly diagnosed glioma. Time point described: week 11, during vaccination. Doses of 300 ug of mutant IDH1 20-mer peptide were given with topical imiquimod. These receptors' antigens are unknown. Data came from immunoSEQ multiplex PCR; TCRdb stores just in-frame clones and leaves some out. The sample shows approximately 110,000 clones, under 90% of them seen only once. The source material was PBMCs, sampled from a glioma patient whose treatment included an IDH1 peptide vaccine. The source of these receptors is a woman in her 50s with glioma.

This chain connects TRBV11-2 to TRBJ2-1; D unclear. The V gene lost 0 bases and the J gene lost 2 bases, with 17 bases spanning the gap. In germline, CDR1 is SGHAT, CDR2 FQNNGV. CDR3 length: 18 amino acids. CDR3 nucleotides: TGTGCCAGCAGCTTAGATCAGTACCAACAAAGGGCCTACAATGAGCAGTTCTTC. Translating it yields CASSLDQYQQRAYNEQFF.

The J gene is TRBJ1-2, the V gene TRBV18; D not certain. The ends were cut back, 2 bases at V and 5 bases at J, with 21 bases in the middle. Germline V CDR1 and CDR2: KGHSH, LQKENI. The CDR3 contains 17 residues. The CDR3 protein is CASSPGVGQQAWYGYTF. In DNA, the CDR3 is TGTGCCAGCTCACCAGGCGTTGGGCAGCAAGCTTGGTATGGCTACACCTTC.

The chain combines TRBV5-8 with TRBJ2-3; 7 bases agree with TRBD2. V lost 4 bases and J lost 0; bases outside the gene matches: 8. CDR3 length equals 16 residues. Germline V gene data show CDR1 as SGHTS and CDR2 as YDEGEE. CDR3 protein: CASSPRLASSTDTQYF. Here the CDR3 DNA reads TGTGCCAGCAGCCCAAGACTAGCATCTAGCACAGATACGCAGTATTTT.

The chain couples TRBV7-9 to TRBJ1-6, with D perhaps TRBD1 (5 bases). The V end lost 5 bases, the J end lost 7 bases, and 12 bases lay between the germline ends. The CDR3 runs to 14 residues. CDR1 SEHNR and CDR2 FQNEAQ come from the germline V gene (reference sequence). CDR3 sequence: CASSRAGSNSPLHF. The CDR3 DNA reads TGTGCCAGCAGCCGTGCAGGGTCGAATTCACCCCTCCACTTT.

This chain connects TRBV12-5 to TRBJ2-2; D perhaps matches TRBD2 (5 bases). The germline V gene encodes CDR1 LGHNT and CDR2 FRNRAP. This CDR3 is 16 amino acids long. V lost 5 bases and J lost 4, with 17 bases in between. The CDR3 reads CASGPPVGAVTGELFF. The CDR3 DNA reads as TGTGCTAGTGGTCCCCCCGTGGGAGCGGTCACCGGGGAGCTGTTTTTT.